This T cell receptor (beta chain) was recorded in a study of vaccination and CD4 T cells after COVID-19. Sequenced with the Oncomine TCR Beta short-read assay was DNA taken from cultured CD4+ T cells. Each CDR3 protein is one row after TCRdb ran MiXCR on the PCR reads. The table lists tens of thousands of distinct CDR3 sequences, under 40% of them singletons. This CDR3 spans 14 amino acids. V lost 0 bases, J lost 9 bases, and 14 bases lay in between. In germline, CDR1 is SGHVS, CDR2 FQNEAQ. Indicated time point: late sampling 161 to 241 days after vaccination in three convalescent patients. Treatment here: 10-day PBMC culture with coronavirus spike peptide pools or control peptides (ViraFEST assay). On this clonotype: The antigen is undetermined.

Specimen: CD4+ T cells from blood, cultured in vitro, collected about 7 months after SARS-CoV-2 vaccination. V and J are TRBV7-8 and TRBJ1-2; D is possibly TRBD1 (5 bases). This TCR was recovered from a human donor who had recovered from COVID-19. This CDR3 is CASSLALGVNRYTF. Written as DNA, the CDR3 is TGTGCCAGCAGCTTAGCATTGGGGGTTAATCGCTACACCTTC.